This TCR beta chain originates from a study of shared clonotypes between healthy human individuals. This CDR3 has 14 residues. The germline CDR1 and CDR2 sequences are MNHNY and SVGAGI (reference sequence). V gave up 5 bases and J gave up 10 bases; unmatched junction bases: 8. The method was immunoSEQ multiplex PCR; TCRdb's version includes in-frame clones alone and lacks a portion of them. The sample holds about 520,000 clones, 65% to 85% seen once. Input material: PBMCs. This chain joins TRBV6-6 and TRBJ1-4, with TRBD1 matching over 9 bases. This clonotype was sampled from a woman aged 40 to 55 in good health. Some clones in this sample may be carry-over from other donors' samples. CDR3 residues: CASSPGTGSRKLFF. Written as DNA, the CDR3 is TGTGCCAGCAGTCCCGGGACAGGGTCAAGAAAACTGTTTTTT.